This passage covers 31 T cell receptor beta chains from one sample sequenced in a study of blood T cells in healthy people across ages. The second PCR ran roughly 7 to 12 cycles with a sample-barcoded 5' primer and J-beta primers. TCRdb re-analysed the 5' RACE reads in MiXCR, keeping a single row per CDR3 protein. Of around 870,000 distinct CDR3 sequences in the sample, roughly 26% were seen once. Sequences were obtained from blood. The receptors were sampled from a woman of 80 years or more in good health.

To note about this clonotype: A read error may be the cause here, since a much bigger clone is one base away. This chain connects TRBV4-2 to TRBJ2-3; 7 bases agree with TRBD2. The length of the CDR3 is 15 residues. Germline CDR1 is LGHNA and CDR2 is YNFKEQ. The CDR3 DNA reads as TGTGCCAGCAGCCAGAGGGATACTAGCGCAGATGCGCAGTATTTT. It encodes CASSQRDTSADAQYF.

The V and J genes are TRBV9 and TRBJ1-6; 8 bases are shared with TRBD1. J was trimmed by 6 bases and V by 4 bases; bases with no gene match: 6. The CDR3 contains 15 residues. The germline CDR1 and CDR2 sequences are SGDLS and YYNGEE. This CDR3 reads CASSPAGGSNSPLHF. In nucleotides, the CDR3 is TGTGCCAGCAGCCCCGCAGGGGGCTCTAATTCACCCCTCCACTTT.

This clonotype showed up many times. V usage is TRBV6-1 and J usage is TRBJ1-5; D is ambiguous. CDR1 and CDR2 from the germline V gene are MNHNS and SASEGT. Trimming removed 2 bases from V and 4 bases from J, with 12 bases in between. CDR3 length: 15 residues. The CDR3 DNA follows: TGTGCCAGCAGTGAATACCCAGTACTAAATCAGCCCCAGCATTTT. It is translated as CASSEYPVLNQPQHF.

This clonotype has ten or more counts. The V gene is TRBV5-6, the J gene TRBJ1-2, with D possibly matching TRBD1 (5 bases). V lost 1 base and J lost 7, with 17 bases in between. This CDR3 has 15 amino acids. Germline V lookup: CDR1 SGHDT, CDR2 YYEEEE. The CDR3 protein is CASSLPRETSGGYTF. In DNA, the CDR3 is TGTGCCAGCAGCTTGCCCAGGGAGACCAGCGGTGGCTACACCTTC.

Details on this clonotype: The final CDR3 position lacks the conserved phenylalanine or tryptophan, pointing to a likely read error. The DNA of the CDR3 is TGTGCCATCAGTGACTCGCTCGGGGGACAGCAAGATCCCGGGGAGCTGTTTTGT. Its protein is CAISDSLGGQQDPGELFC. V usage is TRBV10-3 and J usage is TRBJ2-2; weak D call: TRBD1 (7 bases). Germline CDR1 and CDR2: ENHRY and SYGVKD. V was trimmed by 3 bases and J by 6 bases, leaving 23 bases between them. The CDR3 covers 18 residues.

To note about this clonotype: Relative to the germline gene, one junction end is altered; a read error may explain this. The chain joins TRBV5-1 to TRBJ2-1, with 9 bases identical to TRBD1. CDR1 and CDR2 (germline): SGHRS, YFSETQ. The CDR3 covers 16 residues. The CDR3, as DNA: TGCACCAGCAGCTTGGCTTCCGGGACAGGGAACTACGAGCAGGACTTC. Its protein is CTSSLASGTGNYEQDF.

This clonotype was observed at least ten times. This chain joins TRBV7-2 and TRBJ2-5; D is uncertain. V was cut by 1 base and J by 1 base, with 4 bases left in between. The germline gives CDR1 SGHTA, CDR2 FQGNSA. The CDR3 totals 13 residues. CDR3 region: CASSLVAQETQYF. Here the CDR3 DNA reads TGTGCCAGCAGCTTAGTCGCCCAAGAGACCCAGTACTTC.

This clonotype was recorded many times. The J gene is TRBJ2-1, the V gene TRBV7-2, with D uncertain. V was clipped by 2 bases and J by 9 bases, with 14 bases between them. The CDR3 extends over 14 amino acids. CDR1 is SGHTA and CDR2 is FQGNSA in the germline V gene. Written as DNA, the CDR3 is TGTGCCAGCAGCTTACTATTTAGGCAGAGTGAGCAGTTCTTC. Encoded protein: CASSLLFRQSEQFF. The full variable domain, with the rest looked up from reference TRBV7-2 and TRBJ2-1, is GAGVSQSPSNKVTEKGKDVELRCDPISGHTALYWYRQSLGQGLEFLIYFQGNSAPDKSGLPSDRFSAERTGGSVSTLTIQRTQQEDSAVYLCASSLLFRQSEQFFGPGTRLTVL.

This clonotype was seen a single time. The chain combines TRBV28 with TRBJ1-2; D possibly corresponds to TRBD1 (6 bases). Trimming pared 5 bases from V and 8 bases from J, leaving 24 bases between. Germline V CDR1 and CDR2: MDHEN, SYDVKM. This CDR3 contains 16 residues. As DNA, the CDR3 is TGTGCCAGCAGTATAAGGACAGTGGGCAGCTCGGGCGGCTACACCTTC. Translation gives CASSIRTVGSSGGYTF.

This clonotype came up many times. V usage is TRBV7-2 and J usage is TRBJ1-2; D is undetermined. The CDR3 runs to 14 residues. V was shortened by 2 bases and J by 4 bases, with 11 bases between the two germline ends. Germline assignment: CDR1 SGHTA and CDR2 FQGNSA. The CDR3 reads CASSLNQVTYGYTF. CDR3 nucleotides: TGTGCCAGCAGCTTAAACCAGGTTACCTATGGCTACACCTTC.

This clonotype was observed many times. The rearrangement links TRBV6-6 to TRBJ1-1, with TRBD1 as a possible D gene (6 bases). V gave up 0 bases and J gave up 4 bases, with 12 bases separating them. Germline V gene sequence: CDR1 MNHNY, CDR2 SVGAGI (reference sequence). The CDR3 covers 15 residues. CDR3 coding DNA: TGTGCCAGCAGTTACTCCTCAGGGGCCGGCACTGAAGCTTTCTTT. Translating it yields CASSYSSGAGTEAFF.

This clonotype came up a few times. The J gene is TRBJ2-4, the V gene TRBV5-1; TRBD2 is a possible D gene (7 bases). This CDR3 spans 16 amino acids. Germline V CDR1 and CDR2: SGHRS, YFSETQ. The germline V and J ends were trimmed by 7 bases and 5 bases, with 22 bases remaining between them. The CDR3 spells CASRPEGGAGENIQYF. CDR3 nucleotides: TGCGCCAGCCGACCCGAGGGGGGGGCAGGGGAAAACATTCAGTACTTC.

This clonotype was detected once. Relative to the germline gene, one junction end is altered; a read error may explain this. The genes are TRBV6-5 and TRBJ1-1; D ambiguous. The CDR3 sequence is 12 residues long. Germline V CDR1 and CDR2: MNHEY, SVGAGI. CDR3 loop: CAGSYDYSEAFF. CDR3 nucleotides: TGTGCCGGCAGTTATGATTACTCTGAAGCTTTCTTT.

To note about this clonotype: An end of the junction differs from the germline gene, which may be a read error. V and J are TRBV7-2 and TRBJ2-2, with 10 bases identical to TRBD1. CDR1 and CDR2 (germline): SGHTA, FQGNSA. The CDR3 length is 16 residues. The CDR3 bases are TGTGCCGGCAGCTTAGCATGGACAGGGGGCACCGGGGAGCTGTTTTTT. Its protein is CAGSLAWTGGTGELFF. Combining the CDR3 with reference TRBV7-2 and TRBJ2-2 gives the whole variable domain GAGVSQSPSNKVTEKGKDVELRCDPISGHTALYWYRQSLGQGLEFLIYFQGNSAPDKSGLPSDRFSAERTGGSVSTLTIQRTQQEDSAVYLCAGSLAWTGGTGELFFGEGSRLTVL.

About this clonotype: A much larger clone differs by one base, so this may be a read error. This chain joins TRBV20-1 and TRBJ2-1; D possibly corresponds to TRBD2 (5 bases). The DNA matches TRBJ2-7 better at its end, which makes the J call doubtful. The V gene's germline CDR1 is DFQATT and CDR2 SNEGSKA (reference sequence). The CDR3 has 14 residues. CDR3 bases: TGCAGTGTACGGGGTCTCAGCTCCTACAATGAGCAGTACTTC. The encoded protein is CSVRGLSSYNEQYF.

Notes on this clonotype: This may arise from a read error, as a much more abundant clone is one base away. The chain uses TRBV7-6 and TRBJ2-7; D might be TRBD1 (6 bases). The germline V gene encodes CDR1 SGHVS and CDR2 FNYEAQ. V lost 0 bases, J lost 7 bases, and 13 bases lay in between. The CDR3 length is 14 residues. The CDR3 is CASSLAQGRNEQYF. DNA for the CDR3: TGTGCCAGCAGCTTAGCACAGGGACGGAATGAGCAGTACTTC.

The gene calls are TRBV20-1 and TRBJ2-1, with D maybe TRBD1 (5 bases). Germline CDR1 reads DFQATT; CDR2 reads SNEGSKA (reference sequence). The CDR3 sequence is 15 residues long. Between the trimmed V and J ends, which lost 0 bases and 1 base, there was a span of 10 bases. CDR3 loop: CSARDRARSYNEQFF. CDR3 DNA sequence: TGCAGTGCTAGAGACAGGGCTCGGTCCTACAATGAGCAGTTCTTC.

The chain is built from TRBV10-3 and TRBJ2-5; D uncertain. The DNA end is a closer match to TRBJ2-7, so the J assignment may be wrong. Germline CDR1 and CDR2: ENHRY and SYGVKD. The CDR3 extends over 12 amino acids. CDR3 residues: CAVLTGTYEQYF. Here the CDR3 DNA reads TGTGCCGTCTTGACTGGAACCTACGAGCAGTACTTC.

There are many counts of this clonotype. V usage is TRBV20-1 and J usage is TRBJ2-7, with TRBD1 matching over 10 bases. The CDR3 has 12 residues. Germline V gene sequence: CDR1 DFQATT, CDR2 SNEGSKA (reference sequence). Germline trimming cut 6 bases from V and 6 bases from J; bases unmatched to any gene: 5. The chain's CDR3 is CSAGGTGAEQYF. As DNA, the CDR3 is TGCAGTGCAGGGGGGACAGGGGCCGAGCAGTACTTC.

This clonotype was detected a few times. CDR3 DNA: TGTGCCAGCAGTTCGCGGGACAGAGGGGTCTACGAGCAGTACTTC. Its translation: CASSSRDRGVYEQYF. The J gene is TRBJ2-7, the V gene TRBV27; tentatively, D is TRBD1 (7 bases). The length of the CDR3 is 15 residues. V was pared by 4 bases and J by 3 bases, with 16 bases between. The germline CDR1 and CDR2 sequences are MNHEY and SMNVEV (reference sequence).

This clonotype was found many times. This rearrangement joins TRBV20-1 to TRBJ1-2; 8 nucleotides align to TRBD1. V trimming: 0 bases; J trimming: 7 bases; junction bases outside the gene matches: 10. This CDR3 contains 15 residues. Germline assignment: CDR1 DFQATT and CDR2 SNEGSKA (reference sequence). DNA of the CDR3: TGCAGTGCTAGAGAGGCGGGGACAGGAGTCGGTGGCTACACCTTC. This codes for CSAREAGTGVGGYTF.

This clonotype showed up many times. This rearrangement joins TRBV20-1 to TRBJ2-5, with 9 bases aligning to TRBD2. The CDR3 has 15 residues. Germline CDR1 DFQATT, CDR2 SNEGSKA (reference sequence). V shed 1 base, J shed 0 bases, and the junction held 3 bases outside the gene matches. The CDR3, as DNA: TGCAGTGCTAGAGGACTAGCGGATCACCAAGAGACCCAGTACTTC. Translation gives CSARGLADHQETQYF.

Details on this clonotype: Just one base apart from a much larger clone, this may be a read error. J is TRBJ2-5 and V is TRBV24-1; D assignment may be TRBD1 or TRBD2 (5 bases each). This CDR3 is built from 14 residues. CDR1 is KGHDR, CDR2 SFDVKD, per germline. The germline V and J ends were trimmed by 6 bases and 11 bases, with 21 bases remaining between them. The CDR3 nucleotides are TGTGCCACCAGTCAGGGAGCGACATCGAATGAGCAGTACTTC. Its protein is CATSQGATSNEQYF.

This clonotype has ten or more counts. This chain joins TRBV10-3 and TRBJ2-6; perhaps TRBD1 as D (5 bases). V was cut by 9 bases and J by 4 bases, with 16 bases left in between. The CDR3 sequence is 15 residues long. In germline, CDR1 is ENHRY, CDR2 SYGVKD. As DNA, the CDR3 is TGTGCCATTTTTTCACAGGTGTTGGGGGCCAACGTCCTGACTTTC. Translation: CAIFSQVLGANVLTF.

Ten or more counts support this clonotype. V gene TRBV6-2 or TRBV6-3 combines with J gene TRBJ2-1; TRBD2 matches at 9 bases. V lost 2 bases and J lost 3; bases outside the gene matches: 5. CDR1 is MNHEY and CDR2 is SVGEGT in the germline V gene. The CDR3 totals 16 residues. The CDR3 DNA follows: TGTGCCAGCAGTTACACGGCGGGGGGGATCTACAATGAGCAGTTCTTC. Amino acids: CASSYTAGGIYNEQFF.

This clonotype was detected a few times. The V gene is TRBV7-2, the J gene TRBJ2-1; D unclear. This CDR3 is 15 amino acids long. CDR1 is SGHTA and CDR2 is FQGNSA in the germline V gene. V was cut by 4 bases and J by 7 bases, with 17 bases left in between. The CDR3 DNA reads TGTGCCAGCAGCTCCGATTTTTTTTCACTGAATGAGCAGTTCTTC. It is translated as CASSSDFFSLNEQFF. The full variable domain, with the rest looked up from reference TRBV7-2 and TRBJ2-1, is GAGVSQSPSNKVTEKGKDVELRCDPISGHTALYWYRQSLGQGLEFLIYFQGNSAPDKSGLPSDRFSAERTGGSVSTLTIQRTQQEDSAVYLCASSSDFFSLNEQFFGPGTRLTVL.

This clonotype has a count of ten or more. The chain combines TRBV18 with TRBJ1-1; D is unresolved. Germline loops: CDR1 KGHSH, CDR2 LQKENI. V shed 4 bases and J shed 1 base, with 7 bases lying between them. This CDR3 contains 13 residues. This CDR3 reads CASSQAGNTEAFF. The CDR3 region has the DNA TGTGCCAGCTCACAGGCGGGGAACACTGAAGCTTTCTTT. The variable domain in full, completed from reference TRBV18 and TRBJ1-1, reads NAGVMQNPRHLVRRRGQEARLRCSPMKGHSHVYWYRQLPEEGLKFMVYLQKENIIDESGMPKERFSAEFPKEGPSILRIQQVVRGDSAAYFCASSQAGNTEAFFGQGTRLTVV.

This clonotype occurred a few times. A junction boundary mismatches the germline segment, possibly from a read error. The chain couples TRBV25-1 to TRBJ2-1; no firm D call. The CDR3 runs to 13 residues. Germline lookup yields CDR1 MGHDK and CDR2 SYGVNS. The CDR3 sequence is CASSGYMANEQFF. CDR3 coding DNA: TGCGCCAGCAGTGGATATATGGCGAATGAGCAGTTCTTC.

The CDR3 nucleotides are TGCAGTGCTAGTTACCTAGCCTCCTACGAGCAGTACTTC. This gives the protein CSASYLASYEQYF. This chain links TRBV20-1 with TRBJ2-7; possibly TRBD2 for D (5 bases). The CDR3 extends over 13 amino acids. CDR1 DFQATT and CDR2 SNEGSKA come from the germline V gene (reference sequence). The V and J ends lost 3 bases and 0 bases respectively, with 9 bases between them.

This clonotype appeared many times. The gene calls are TRBV3-1 and TRBJ1-1; D remains unclear. The germline CDR1 and CDR2 sequences are LGHDT and YNNKEL (reference sequence). Trimming cost V 6 bases and J 1 base, with 9 bases left between them. The CDR3 covers 13 residues. CDR3 amino acids: CASSLYRNTEAFF. CDR3 nucleotide sequence: TGTGCCAGCAGTTTATACAGGAACACTGAAGCTTTCTTT.

This clonotype showed up many times. The chain employs TRBV11-2 and TRBJ2-5; 9 bases map to TRBD2. With V trimmed by 0 bases and J by 4 bases, 6 bases remained unmatched. The CDR3 contains 16 residues. Germline V gene sequence: CDR1 SGHAT, CDR2 FQNNGV. CDR3 amino acids: CASSLEWRGGRETQYF. CDR3 nucleotide sequence: TGTGCCAGCAGCTTAGAATGGCGGGGGGGCCGAGAGACCCAGTACTTC.